The sequence of this TCR beta chain was determined in a study of T-cell reconstitution after alpha-beta-depleted transplantation in children. In its sample, this clonotype was seen many times. Its antigen is unidentified. Findings of the study overall: Newly generated T cells supplied most T-cell counts and diversity one year post-transplant. About two months after transplant, alpha-beta T cells reportedly came from several hundred expanded graft clones. Several patients had high TCRbeta diversity at day 60; it came from surviving recipient T cells and thymic progenitors.

Germline values: CDR1 SEHNR, CDR2 FQNEAQ (reference sequence). The V end lost 4 bases, the J end lost 3 bases, and 15 bases lay between the germline ends. The CDR3 sequence is 15 residues long. Unique molecular identifiers were incorporated during preparation of the TCRbeta library. Using its own MiXCR run on the PCR reads, TCRdb lists one record per CDR3 protein. Among about 300,000 distinct CDR3 sequences listed, about 7.3% were seen once. The specimen comprised peripheral blood, sampled 360 days after TCRalphabeta/CD19-depleted stem cell transplant. This clonotype was sampled from a female patient aged 2-9 years who had a stem cell transplant for Fanconi anemia, so the T cells may come from the graft donor. The chain links TRBV7-9 to TRBJ2-5; D is possibly TRBD2 (6 bases). Here the CDR3 DNA reads TGTGCCAGCAGCTCCGTTCGGGAGTTTGAAGAGACCCAGTACTTC. It is translated as CASSSVREFEETQYF.